A single sample is the source of the 17 T cell receptor beta chains below, sequenced in a study of blood T cell repertoires in COVID-19 (dated by TCRdb to about 2020). To prepare the library, the immunoSEQ multiplex PCR assay was applied. The source is immuneACCESS, and TCRdb retained only in-frame sequences with V and J called. Part of the clones is not carried over; for the studies checked, unresolved V genes explain less than half of this, and the remainder is unexplained. The sample table records roughly 72,000 clones; 90% of these occur just once. The top ten hold around 2.6% of the sample. Input material: peripheral blood. These receptor sequences come from a human donor in a cohort sampled during active COVID-19.

The chain links TRBV7-8 to TRBJ1-2; a weak D match, TRBD1 (6 bases). CDR3 size: 15 residues. V was clipped by 4 bases and J by 4 bases, with 16 bases between them. Germline lookup yields CDR1 SGHVS and CDR2 FQNEAQ. As DNA, the CDR3 is TGTGCCAGCAGCTCTACCCCGGGGGGCAGCTATGGCTACACCTTC. Its protein product is CASSSTPGGSYGYTF.

The chain recombines TRBV7-2 with TRBJ1-4; D perhaps matches TRBD1 (6 bases). The CDR3 runs to 16 residues. Trimming took 3 bases from V and 0 from J, leaving 11 bases between them. Germline V lookup: CDR1 SGHTA, CDR2 FQGNSA. The chain's CDR3 is CASSLAGVATNEKLFF. The CDR3, as DNA: TGTGCCAGCAGCTTGGCAGGGGTTGCAACTAATGAAAAACTGTTTTTT.

The rearrangement uses TRBV5-6 and TRBJ2-7, with 9 positions matching TRBD1. CDR3 length: 15 residues. Unmatched junction bases numbered 7, after V lost 4 bases and J lost 2 bases. Germline-derived CDR1 and CDR2 are SGHDT and YYEEEE. CDR3 sequence: CASSPGTGFTYEQYF. CDR3 bases: TGTGCCAGCAGCCCTGGGACAGGGTTTACCTACGAGCAGTACTTC.

This chain connects TRBV3-1 (or the pseudogene TRBV3-2) to TRBJ2-2; maybe TRBD1 (6 bases). Trimming pared 2 bases from V and 4 bases from J, leaving 11 bases between. The CDR3 loop spans 15 amino acids. Germline lookup yields CDR1 LGHDT and CDR2 YNNKEL (reference sequence). The CDR3 loop reads CASSQQGWSTGELFF. The CDR3 coding sequence is TGTGCCAGCAGCCAACAGGGGTGGAGCACCGGGGAGCTGTTTTTT.

The chain is built from TRBV28 and TRBJ1-1; no clear D gene. This CDR3 comprises 15 residues. CDR1 and CDR2 from the germline V gene are MDHEN and SYDVKM. V lost 6 bases to trimming and J lost 4 bases, with 18 bases between them. Here the CDR3 reads CASRFPITEGTEAFF. Here the CDR3 DNA reads TGTGCCAGCAGGTTCCCTATTACCGAGGGCACTGAAGCTTTCTTT.

The V gene is TRBV9, the J gene TRBJ2-1; possibly TRBD2 for D (5 bases). CDR1 is SGDLS, CDR2 YYNGEE, per germline. The CDR3 length is 15 residues. Between the trimmed V and J ends, which lost 3 bases and 4 bases, there was a span of 14 bases. The CDR3 coding sequence is TGTGCCAGCAGCGCGGCCGGGAATTGGTACAATGAGCAGTTCTTC. It yields the protein CASSAAGNWYNEQFF.

This clone was found once. V and J are TRBV19 and TRBJ2-5, with 7 positions matching TRBD2. With V trimmed by 3 bases and J by 5 bases, 9 bases remained unmatched. The CDR3 is 15 residues long. CDR1 LNHDA and CDR2 SQIVND come from the germline V gene (reference sequence). The CDR3 DNA reads TGTGCCAGTAGTATGAGGAGCGGGGCCGGGGAGACCCAGTACTTC. Translating gives CASSMRSGAGETQYF.

The genes are TRBV6-1 and TRBJ2-2; D is unresolved. The CDR3 has 16 amino acids. Germline V gene sequence: CDR1 MNHNS, CDR2 SASEGT. V lost 2 bases, J lost 3 bases, and 13 bases lay in between. CDR3 bases: TGTGCCAGCAGTGAAAATCCCAAACGGTACACCGGGGAGCTGTTTTTT. This encodes CASSENPKRYTGELFF.

This clone showed up just once. The chain uses TRBV2 and TRBJ1-6; 7 bases agree with TRBD1. The CDR3 is 12 residues long. Germline CDR1 reads SNHLY; CDR2 reads FYNNEI. After removal of 11 bases from V and 8 bases from J, the junction contained 6 bases not matched to a gene. The CDR3 region has the DNA TGTGCCTCCGGGACAGTCGATTCACCCCTCCACTTT. Its protein product is CASGTVDSPLHF.

This rearrangement joins TRBV4-3 to TRBJ2-3; 7 nucleotides align to TRBD1. The CDR3 has 16 amino acids. Per the germline V gene, CDR1 is LGHNA and CDR2 is YSLEER. Trimming at V came to 4 bases and at J to 0 bases, leaving 7 bases not matched to a gene. The CDR3 DNA reads TGCGCCAGCAGCCGAGGACAGGCAACTAGCACAGATACGCAGTATTTT. It codes for CASSRGQATSTDTQYF.

The J gene is TRBJ1-6, the V gene TRBV4-3, with TRBD1 identical over 7 bases. V lost 1 base to trimming and J lost 8 bases; unmatched junction nucleotides: 5. The CDR3 contains 15 residues. The germline CDR1 and CDR2 sequences are LGHNA and YSLEER. DNA for the CDR3: TGCGCCAGCAGCCAAGGACAGGGTATCGATTCACCCCTCCACTTT. It yields the protein CASSQGQGIDSPLHF.

This clone was seen a single time. The gene calls are TRBV6-5 and TRBJ2-3; 9 positions agree with TRBD2. The CDR3 consists of 15 residues. Germline CDR1 MNHEY, CDR2 SVGAGI. V was clipped by 0 bases and J by 4 bases; unmatched bases: 2. CDR3 DNA sequence: TGTGCCAGCAGTTACTCTAGCGGGAGCGCAGATACGCAGTATTTT. Its protein product is CASSYSSGSADTQYF.

V gene TRBV7-2 combines with J gene TRBJ2-4; perhaps TRBD1 as D (5 bases). V gave up 0 bases and J gave up 3 bases, with 15 bases separating them. CDR1 is SGHTA and CDR2 is FQGNSA in the germline V gene. The CDR3 totals 17 residues. CDR3 in DNA: TGTGCCAGCAGCTTAGCGTACCAAGGGGTTGGCAAAAACATTCAGTACTTC. Its protein is CASSLAYQGVGKNIQYF.

The rearrangement joins TRBV19 to TRBJ2-1; 11 nucleotides match TRBD2. The V gene's germline CDR1 is LNHDA and CDR2 SQIVND (reference sequence). CDR3 length: 14 amino acids. Trimming removed 5 bases from V and 4 bases from J; junction bases left unmatched: 1. The CDR3 region is CASSLAGGYNEQFF. CDR3 bases: TGTGCCAGTAGTCTAGCGGGAGGTTACAATGAGCAGTTCTTC.

The gene calls are TRBV11-2 and TRBJ2-6; tentatively, D is TRBD1 (6 bases). Trimming removed 3 bases at V and 2 bases at J, with 11 bases between. CDR3 length: 16 residues. Germline V gene data show CDR1 as SGHAT and CDR2 as FQNNGV. CDR3 loop: CASSFGRGTGANVLTF. The CDR3 region has the DNA TGTGCCAGCAGCTTCGGCAGGGGAACTGGGGCCAACGTCCTGACTTTC.

V and J are TRBV11-2 and TRBJ2-1; 7 bases are a match to TRBD2. The CDR3 loop spans 19 amino acids. Germline V gives CDR1 SGHAT, CDR2 FQNNGV. Germline trimming cut 6 bases from V and 5 bases from J; bases unmatched to any gene: 22. CDR3 DNA: TGTGCCAGCAGTCTCGGCTCTAGCGGAGAGCCGTCCTACAACAATGAGCAGTTCTTC. Its translation is CASSLGSSGEPSYNNEQFF.

The V and J genes are TRBV18 and TRBJ1-1, with TRBD1 matching over 9 bases. With V trimmed by 2 bases and J by 5 bases, 6 bases remained unmatched. There are 15 residues in the CDR3. Germline CDR1 KGHSH, CDR2 LQKENI. CDR3 nucleotide sequence: TGTGCCAGCTCACCAGAACAGGGGGCTTCTACTGAAGCTTTCTTT. It codes for CASSPEQGASTEAFF.